The clone carrying this TCR beta chain was recorded many times. Across 18 months, stable Graves' hyperthyroidism was marked by no progression to ophthalmopathy. V was pared by 5 bases and J by 0 bases, with 10 bases between. In germline, CDR1 is GTSNPN, CDR2 SVGIG (reference sequence). The length of the CDR3 is 13 residues. Amplification of TCR beta CDR3 regions used RNA as the template. HTBI primers were employed in a first-round RT-PCR of the TCR CDR3. TCRdb independently ran MiXCR on the multiplex PCR reads; one entry per CDR3 protein. This table has hundreds of thousands of distinct CDR3 sequences, less than 15% appearing once. This record belongs to a study of T cells in Graves' hyperthyroidism and ophthalmopathy. Study-level background: Initial diagnosis, before any treatment, was when peripheral blood was collected.

This chain joins TRBV30 and TRBJ1-1; D ambiguous. The material sequenced was blood. The source of this sequence is a woman between 40 and 55 years old with Graves' hyperthyroidism. CDR3 sequence reads: CAWSYSMNTEAFF. In nucleotides, the CDR3 is TGTGCCTGGTCTTATTCTATGAACACTGAAGCTTTCTTT.